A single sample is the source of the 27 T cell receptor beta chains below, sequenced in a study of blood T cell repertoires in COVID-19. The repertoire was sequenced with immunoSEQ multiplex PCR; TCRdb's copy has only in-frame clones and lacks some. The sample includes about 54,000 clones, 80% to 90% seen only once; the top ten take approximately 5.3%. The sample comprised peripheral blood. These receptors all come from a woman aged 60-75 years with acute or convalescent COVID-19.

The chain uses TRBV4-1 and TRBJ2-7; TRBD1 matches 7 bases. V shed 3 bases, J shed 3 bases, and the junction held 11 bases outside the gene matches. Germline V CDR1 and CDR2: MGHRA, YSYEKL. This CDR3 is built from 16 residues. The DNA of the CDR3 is TGCGCCAGCAGCCACCTACCACAGGGGAAAGACTACGAGCAGTACTTC. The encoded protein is CASSHLPQGKDYEQYF.

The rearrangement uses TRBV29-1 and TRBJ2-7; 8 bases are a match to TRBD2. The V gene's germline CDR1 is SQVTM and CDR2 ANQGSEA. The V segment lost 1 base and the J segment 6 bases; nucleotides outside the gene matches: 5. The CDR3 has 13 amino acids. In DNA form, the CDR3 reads TGCAGCGTTGAAGCGGAAGCGGGAGCCGAGCAGTACTTC. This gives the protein CSVEAEAGAEQYF.

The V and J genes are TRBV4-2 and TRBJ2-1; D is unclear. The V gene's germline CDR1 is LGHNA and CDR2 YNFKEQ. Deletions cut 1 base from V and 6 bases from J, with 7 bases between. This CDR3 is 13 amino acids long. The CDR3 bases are TGTGCCAGCAGCCAAGGAGTCCCCAATGAGCAGTTCTTC. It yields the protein CASSQGVPNEQFF.

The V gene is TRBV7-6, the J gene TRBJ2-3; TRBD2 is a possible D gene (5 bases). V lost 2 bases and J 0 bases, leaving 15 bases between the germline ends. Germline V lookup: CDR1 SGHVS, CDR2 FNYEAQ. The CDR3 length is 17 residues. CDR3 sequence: CASSLTGLRTSTDTQYF. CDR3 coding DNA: TGTGCCAGCAGCTTAACGGGATTACGGACGAGCACAGATACGCAGTATTTT.

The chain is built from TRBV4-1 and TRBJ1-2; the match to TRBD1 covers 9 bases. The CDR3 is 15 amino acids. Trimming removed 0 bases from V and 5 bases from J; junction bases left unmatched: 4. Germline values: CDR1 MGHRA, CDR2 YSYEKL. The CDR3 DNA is TGCGCCAGCAGCCAAGACGGGACAGGGTTATATGGCTACACCTTC. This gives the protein CASSQDGTGLYGYTF.

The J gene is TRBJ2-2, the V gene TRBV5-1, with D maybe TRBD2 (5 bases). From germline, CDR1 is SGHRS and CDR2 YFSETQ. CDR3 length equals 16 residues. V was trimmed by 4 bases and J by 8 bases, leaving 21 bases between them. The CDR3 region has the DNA TGCGCCAGCAGCCCCGGGATGACTGACGAGGGTGGGGAGCTGTTTTTT. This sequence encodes CASSPGMTDEGGELFF.

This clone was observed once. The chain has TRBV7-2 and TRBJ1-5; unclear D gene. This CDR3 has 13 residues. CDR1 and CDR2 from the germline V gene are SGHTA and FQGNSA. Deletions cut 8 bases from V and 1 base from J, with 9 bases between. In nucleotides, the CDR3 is TGTGCCAGCGGGAGGAGAAGCAATCAGCCCCAGCATTTT. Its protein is CASGRRSNQPQHF. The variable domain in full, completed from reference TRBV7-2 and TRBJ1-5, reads GAGVSQSPSNKVTEKGKDVELRCDPISGHTALYWYRQSLGQGLEFLIYFQGNSAPDKSGLPSDRFSAERTGGSVSTLTIQRTQQEDSAVYLCASGRRSNQPQHFGDGTRLSIL.

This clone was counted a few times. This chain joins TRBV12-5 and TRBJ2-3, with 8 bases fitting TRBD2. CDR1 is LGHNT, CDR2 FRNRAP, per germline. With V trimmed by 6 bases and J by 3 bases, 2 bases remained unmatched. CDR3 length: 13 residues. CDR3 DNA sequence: TGTGCTAGTGGGGCTAGCGGGACAGATACGCAGTATTTT. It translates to CASGASGTDTQYF.

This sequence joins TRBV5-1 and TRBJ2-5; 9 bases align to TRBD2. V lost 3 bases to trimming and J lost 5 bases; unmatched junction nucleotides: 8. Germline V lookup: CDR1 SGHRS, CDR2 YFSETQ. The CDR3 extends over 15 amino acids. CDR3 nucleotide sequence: TGCGCCAGCAGCTGGGGGGTAGCGGGAGACGAGACCCAGTACTTC. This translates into CASSWGVAGDETQYF.

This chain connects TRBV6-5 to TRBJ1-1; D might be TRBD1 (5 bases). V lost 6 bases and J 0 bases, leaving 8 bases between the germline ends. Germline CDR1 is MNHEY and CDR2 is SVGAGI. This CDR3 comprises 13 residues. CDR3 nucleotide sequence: TGTGCCAGCAGGCAGGGCATGAACACTGAAGCTTTCTTT. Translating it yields CASRQGMNTEAFF.

The CDR3 region is CASSLAPGRQNSPLHF. CDR3 in DNA: TGTGCCAGCAGCTTGGCCCCAGGGCGCCAAAATTCACCCCTCCACTTT. The chain is built from TRBV5-6 and TRBJ1-6; D may be TRBD1 (5 bases). This CDR3 spans 16 amino acids. Germline V gene data show CDR1 as SGHDT and CDR2 as YYEEEE. With 0 bases removed from V and 7 bases from J, the gap between germline ends came to 14 bases.

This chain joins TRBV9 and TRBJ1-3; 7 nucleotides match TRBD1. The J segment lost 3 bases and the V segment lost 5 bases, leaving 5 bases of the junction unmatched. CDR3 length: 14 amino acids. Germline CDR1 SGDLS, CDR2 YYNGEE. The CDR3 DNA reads TGTGCCAGCAGAGCCACAGGGGATGGAAACACCATATATTTT. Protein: CASRATGDGNTIYF.

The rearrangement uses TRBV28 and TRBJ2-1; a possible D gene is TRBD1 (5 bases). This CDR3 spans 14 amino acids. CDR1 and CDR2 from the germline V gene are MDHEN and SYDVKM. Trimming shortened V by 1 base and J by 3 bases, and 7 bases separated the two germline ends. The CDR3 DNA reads TGTGCCAGCAGTTTATCAGGGAACTACAATGAGCAGTTCTTC. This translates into CASSLSGNYNEQFF.

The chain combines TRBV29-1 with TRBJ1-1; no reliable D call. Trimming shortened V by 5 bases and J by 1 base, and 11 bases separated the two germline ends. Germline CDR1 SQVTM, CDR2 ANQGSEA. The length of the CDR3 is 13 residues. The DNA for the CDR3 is TGCAGCGTTTCCCGGAGCCAGAACACTGAAGCTTTCTTT. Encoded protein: CSVSRSQNTEAFF.

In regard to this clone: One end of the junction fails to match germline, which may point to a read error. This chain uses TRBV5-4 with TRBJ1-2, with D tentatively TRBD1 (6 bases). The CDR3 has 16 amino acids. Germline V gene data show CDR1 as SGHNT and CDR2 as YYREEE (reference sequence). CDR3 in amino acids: CVSSPDSRSFNYGYTF. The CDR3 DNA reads TGTGTCAGCAGCCCGGACAGCCGTTCCTTTAACTATGGCTACACCTTC.

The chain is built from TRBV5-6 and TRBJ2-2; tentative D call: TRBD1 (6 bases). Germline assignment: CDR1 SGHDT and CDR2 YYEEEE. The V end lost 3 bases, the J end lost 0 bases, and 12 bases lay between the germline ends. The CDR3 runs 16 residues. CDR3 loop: CASSWGTFANTGELFF. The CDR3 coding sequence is TGTGCCAGCAGCTGGGGGACATTCGCGAACACCGGGGAGCTGTTTTTT.

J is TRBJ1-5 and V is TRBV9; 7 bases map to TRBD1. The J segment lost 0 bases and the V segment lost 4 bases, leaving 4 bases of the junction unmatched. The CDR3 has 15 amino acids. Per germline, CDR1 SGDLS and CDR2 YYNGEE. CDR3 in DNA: TGTGCCAGCAGCCCGGGACAGATTAGCAATCAGCCCCAGCATTTT. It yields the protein CASSPGQISNQPQHF.

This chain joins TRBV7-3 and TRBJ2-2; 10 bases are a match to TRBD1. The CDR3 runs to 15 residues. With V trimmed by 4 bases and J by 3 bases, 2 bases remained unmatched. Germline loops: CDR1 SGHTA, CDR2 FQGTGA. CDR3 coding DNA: TGTGCCAGCAGCTCGACAGGGGGCCACACCGGGGAGCTGTTTTTT. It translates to CASSSTGGHTGELFF.

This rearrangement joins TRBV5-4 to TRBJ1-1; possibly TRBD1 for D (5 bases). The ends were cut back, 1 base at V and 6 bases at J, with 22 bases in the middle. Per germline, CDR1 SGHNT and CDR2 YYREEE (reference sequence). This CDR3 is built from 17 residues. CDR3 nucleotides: TGTGCCAGCAGCTTGTCATTACTGAGGGACGGGAGGGCTGAAGCTTTCTTT. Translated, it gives CASSLSLLRDGRAEAFF. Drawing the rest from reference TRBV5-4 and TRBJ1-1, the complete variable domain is ETGVTQSPTHLIKTRGQQVTLRCSSQSGHNTVSWYQQALGQGPQFIFQYYREEENGRGNFPPRFSGLQFPNYSSELNVNALELDDSALYLCASSLSLLRDGRAEAFFGQGTRLTVV.

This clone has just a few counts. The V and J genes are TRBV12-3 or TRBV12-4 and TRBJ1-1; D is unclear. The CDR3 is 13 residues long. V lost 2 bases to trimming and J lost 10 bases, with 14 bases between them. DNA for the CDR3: TGTGCCAGCAGTTTAAGCCTCATTGAGGGAGCTTTCTTT. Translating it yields CASSLSLIEGAFF.

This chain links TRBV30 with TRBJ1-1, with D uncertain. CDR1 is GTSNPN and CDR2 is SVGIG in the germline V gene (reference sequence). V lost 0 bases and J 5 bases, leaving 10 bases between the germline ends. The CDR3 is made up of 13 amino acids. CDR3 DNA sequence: TGTGCCTGGAGTGTAACGTCTAAGACTGAAGCTTTCTTT. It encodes CAWSVTSKTEAFF.

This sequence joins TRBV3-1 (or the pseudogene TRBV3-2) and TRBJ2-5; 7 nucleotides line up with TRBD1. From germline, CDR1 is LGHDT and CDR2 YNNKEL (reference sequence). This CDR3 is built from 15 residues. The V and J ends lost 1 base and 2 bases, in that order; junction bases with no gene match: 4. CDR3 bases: TGTGCCAGCAGCCAAGTAGGGACAGTGCAAGAGACCCAGTACTTC. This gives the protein CASSQVGTVQETQYF.

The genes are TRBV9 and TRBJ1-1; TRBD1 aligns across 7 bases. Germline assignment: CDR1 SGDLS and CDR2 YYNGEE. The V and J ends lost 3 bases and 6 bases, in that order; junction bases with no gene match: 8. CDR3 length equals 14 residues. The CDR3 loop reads CASSAEQGYAEAFF. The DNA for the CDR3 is TGTGCCAGCAGCGCGGAACAGGGGTACGCTGAAGCTTTCTTT.

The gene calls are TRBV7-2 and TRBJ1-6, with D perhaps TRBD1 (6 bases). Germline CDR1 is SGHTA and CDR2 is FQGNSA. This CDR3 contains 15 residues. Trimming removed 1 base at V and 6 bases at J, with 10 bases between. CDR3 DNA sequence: TGTGCCAGCAGCTTAGGGTCAGGGGCTAATTCACCCCTCCACTTT. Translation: CASSLGSGANSPLHF.

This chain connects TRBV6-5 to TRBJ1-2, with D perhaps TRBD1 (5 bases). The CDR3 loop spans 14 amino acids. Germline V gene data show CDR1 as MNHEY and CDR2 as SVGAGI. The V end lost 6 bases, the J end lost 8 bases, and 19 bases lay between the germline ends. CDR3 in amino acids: CASRGGEGSGGYTF. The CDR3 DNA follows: TGTGCCAGCAGGGGCGGGGAGGGGTCGGGCGGCTACACCTTC.

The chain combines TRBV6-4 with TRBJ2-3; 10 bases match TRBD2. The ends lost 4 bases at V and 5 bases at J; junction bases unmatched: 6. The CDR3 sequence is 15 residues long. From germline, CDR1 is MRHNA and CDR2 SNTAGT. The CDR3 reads CASSGSGGAGDTQYF. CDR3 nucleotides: TGTGCCAGCAGTGGGAGCGGGGGGGCCGGAGATACGCAGTATTTT.

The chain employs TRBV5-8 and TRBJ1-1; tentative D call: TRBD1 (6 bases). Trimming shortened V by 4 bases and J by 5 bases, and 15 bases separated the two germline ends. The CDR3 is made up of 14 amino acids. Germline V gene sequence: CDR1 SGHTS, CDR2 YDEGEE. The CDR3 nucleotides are TGTGCCAGCAGCCGAGGGGGAAGGGAAACTGAAGCTTTCTTT. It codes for CASSRGGRETEAFF.